A single sample gave rise to the 17 T cell receptor beta chains below, sequenced in a study of untreated major depressive disorder (dated by TCRdb to the late 2010s). Receptor libraries were prepared by the immunoSEQ multiplex PCR assay. TCRdb holds this immuneACCESS table with in-frame rearrangements only. Some clones are missing; in checked studies, unresolved V genes explain under half, and the rest has no known cause. The sample has 20,000 or so clones on record, over 65% of them singletons. Jointly, the top ten make up just over 0.8% of the sample. The sample consisted of CD4+ T cells from PBMCs. The receptors were gathered from a woman aged 25 to 39 in good health.

The chain recombines TRBV28 with TRBJ2-7; D might be TRBD1 (5 bases). Germline CDR1 is MDHEN and CDR2 is SYDVKM. The CDR3 loop spans 15 amino acids. The ends were cut back, 5 bases at V and 2 bases at J, with 16 bases in the middle. CDR3 protein: CASSPGSRHAYEQYF. Here the CDR3 DNA reads TGTGCCAGCAGTCCAGGGTCCAGGCATGCCTACGAGCAGTACTTC.

V gene TRBV9 combines with J gene TRBJ2-1; 15 bases are a match to TRBD2. CDR1 is SGDLS and CDR2 is YYNGEE in the germline V gene. The V gene end was trimmed by 4 bases and the J gene end by 7 bases; junction bases not matched to a gene: 6. The CDR3 has 16 amino acids. In DNA form, the CDR3 reads TGTGCCAGCAGCTTGACCGGGACTAGCGGGAGGAATGAGCAGTTCTTC. Its protein product is CASSLTGTSGRNEQFF.

This rearrangement joins TRBV5-1 to TRBJ2-6, with 7 bases lining up with TRBD1. There are 17 residues in the CDR3. Germline CDR1 SGHRS, CDR2 YFSETQ. V gave up 3 bases and J gave up 0 bases; unmatched junction bases: 6. The CDR3 loop is CASSSPGQTSGANVLTF. The DNA of the CDR3 is TGCGCCAGCAGCTCCCCGGGACAGACCTCTGGGGCCAACGTCCTGACTTTC.

The V gene is TRBV30, the J gene TRBJ2-7; maybe TRBD2 (6 bases). There are 16 residues in the CDR3. The germline V and J ends were trimmed by 1 base and 7 bases, with 23 bases remaining between them. Germline-derived CDR1 and CDR2 are GTSNPN and SVGIG (reference sequence). Here the CDR3 DNA reads TGTGCCTGGAGTGAAGAGGGTTTTTGGAACGCGGGGGAGCAGTACTTC. Its protein is CAWSEEGFWNAGEQYF. Drawing the rest from reference TRBV30 and TRBJ2-7, the complete variable domain is SQTIHQWPATLVQPVGSPLSLECTVEGTSNPNLYWYRQAAGRGLQLLFYSVGIGQISSEVPQNLSASRPQDRQFILSSKKLLLSDSGFYLCAWSEEGFWNAGEQYFGPGTRLTVT.

This clone was seen a few times. The CDR3 is CASSSPGLASSYEQYF. The DNA for the CDR3 is TGTGCCAGCAGCTCACCGGGACTAGCCAGTTCCTACGAGCAGTACTTC. The rearrangement uses TRBV28 and TRBJ2-7; 9 bases map to TRBD2. This CDR3 has 16 amino acids. After removal of 6 bases from V and 1 base from J, the junction contained 10 bases not matched to a gene. The germline CDR1 and CDR2 sequences are MDHEN and SYDVKM.

This clone is a singleton in its sample. The gene calls are TRBV6-1 and TRBJ1-5; D is uncertain. Per germline, CDR1 MNHNS and CDR2 SASEGT. Between the trimmed V and J ends, which lost 0 bases and 7 bases, there was a span of 22 bases. The CDR3 length is 18 residues. The CDR3 spells CASSEALLVDKGRQPQHF. CDR3 bases: TGTGCCAGCAGTGAAGCCCTGTTGGTGGATAAAGGGAGGCAGCCCCAGCATTTT.

This chain connects TRBV7-2 to TRBJ2-3; D is unclear. This CDR3 is built from 13 residues. Germline V gene lookup returns CDR1 SGHTA and CDR2 FQGNSA. Between the trimmed V and J ends, which lost 8 bases and 4 bases, there was a span of 13 bases. The CDR3 sequence: CASQWGVADTQYF. Here the CDR3 DNA reads TGTGCCAGCCAATGGGGTGTGGCAGATACGCAGTATTTT.

The V and J genes are TRBV29-1 and TRBJ2-2; 9 bases line up with TRBD1. The CDR3 runs 16 residues. Trimming took 4 bases from V and 0 from J; bases not matched to a gene: 6. The germline CDR1 and CDR2 sequences are SQVTM and ANQGSEA. The CDR3 coding sequence is TGCAGCGTTGGGGAGACAGGGGGGACGAACACCGGGGAGCTGTTTTTT. It yields the protein CSVGETGGTNTGELFF.

The chain joins TRBV7-9 to TRBJ2-1, with D unclear. Germline CDR1 reads SEHNR; CDR2 reads FQNEAQ (reference sequence). This CDR3 has 13 residues. Trimming shortened V by 5 bases and J by 8 bases, and 13 bases separated the two germline ends. This CDR3 reads CASSLLARDEQFF. The DNA for the CDR3 is TGTGCCAGCAGCCTCTTGGCTAGGGATGAGCAGTTCTTC.

V gene TRBV9 combines with J gene TRBJ2-3, with D unclear. Germline lookup yields CDR1 SGDLS and CDR2 YYNGEE. The V end lost 3 bases, the J end lost 2 bases, and 10 bases lay between the germline ends. The length of the CDR3 is 14 residues. This CDR3 reads CASSAASSTDTQYF. In DNA, the CDR3 is TGTGCCAGCAGCGCCGCTTCTTCCACAGATACGCAGTATTTT.

The rearrangement links TRBV18 to TRBJ2-2; the match to TRBD2 covers 12 bases. Per germline, CDR1 KGHSH and CDR2 LQKENI. Germline trimming cut 8 bases from V and 4 bases from J; bases unmatched to any gene: 2. The CDR3 runs 14 residues. CDR3 sequence (DNA): TGTGCCAGCATGACTAGCGGGGGCACCGGGGAGCTGTTTTTT. It encodes CASMTSGGTGELFF.

This clone was counted once. The chain uses TRBV2 and TRBJ1-1; the D gene is possibly TRBD1 (5 bases). Germline V gene lookup returns CDR1 SNHLY and CDR2 FYNNEI. V was trimmed by 3 bases and J by 2 bases, leaving 13 bases between them. The CDR3 is 15 amino acids. The DNA for the CDR3 is TGTGCCAGCAGTGAGCGAGACAGAGCCAACACTGAAGCTTTCTTT. Translated, it gives CASSERDRANTEAFF. The full variable domain, in which reference TRBV2 and TRBJ1-1 provide the parts outside the CDR3, is EPEVTQTPSHQVTQMGQEVILRCVPISNHLYFYWYRQILGQKVEFLVSFYNNEISEKSEIFDDQFSVERPDGSNFTLKIRSTKLEDSAMYFCASSERDRANTEAFFGQGTRLTVV.

The chain combines TRBV28 with TRBJ1-1, with 9 nucleotides matching TRBD1. The length of the CDR3 is 21 residues. The junction had 22 bases not matched to a gene; V was cut back by 5 bases and J by 0 bases. Germline assignment: CDR1 MDHEN and CDR2 SYDVKM. CDR3 region: CASSRGTGKNWSNLMNTEAFF. The CDR3 DNA reads TGTGCCAGCAGTCGGGGGACAGGGAAAAACTGGTCCAACCTTATGAACACTGAAGCTTTCTTT.

This clone was seen only a few times. CDR3: CAWSTGAGYEQYF. The CDR3 region has the DNA TGTGCCTGGAGCACAGGGGCGGGCTACGAGCAGTACTTC. This chain uses TRBV30 with TRBJ2-7; 7 bases are a match to TRBD1. Germline lookup yields CDR1 GTSNPN and CDR2 SVGIG (reference sequence). Trimming at V came to 3 bases and at J to 3 bases, leaving 5 bases not matched to a gene. This CDR3 region has 13 residues.

The rearrangement joins TRBV2 to TRBJ2-2; D remains unclear. Germline CDR1 SNHLY, CDR2 FYNNEI. This CDR3 contains 16 residues. V shed 2 bases and J shed 0 bases, with 10 bases lying between them. The CDR3 nucleotides are TGTGCCAGCAGTGAAAGACGCCCTCCGAACACCGGGGAGCTGTTTTTT. It translates to CASSERRPPNTGELFF.

About this clone itself: Mismatch with germline at one junction end may stem from a read error. The chain has TRBV30 and TRBJ2-1; D uncertain. The germline gives CDR1 GTSNPN, CDR2 SVGIG (reference sequence). The CDR3 spans 12 residues. The CDR3 sequence: CAWSPSHNEQFF. The CDR3 DNA reads TGTGCCTGGAGCCCCTCCCACAATGAGCAGTTCTTC.

The chain has TRBV4-2 and TRBJ2-7; 8 nucleotides agree with TRBD2. With 0 bases clipped from V and 4 bases from J, the junction kept 2 bases outside the gene matches. The length of the CDR3 is 14 residues. From germline, CDR1 is LGHNA and CDR2 YNFKEQ. The CDR3 coding sequence is TGTGCCAGCAGCCAAGAAGCGGGAGTGTACGAGCAGTACTTC. Protein product: CASSQEAGVYEQYF.